This is a list of T cell receptor beta chains from one sample in a study of T cells after yellow fever vaccination. TCRdb re-derived calls from the 5' RACE reads in MiXCR, one entry per CDR3 protein. The data contain under 300,000 distinct CDR3 sequences, roughly 13% of them singletons. This specimen consisted of CD4+ T cells sorted from PBMCs, obtained 45 days after the yellow fever booster vaccination. The receptor set was obtained from a man aged 25 to 40 who received the YFV17D yellow fever vaccine. Each CDR3 is given with its conserved first and last residue. Each record gives: J gene, D gene, V gene, clone size, CDR3 protein, CDR3 DNA. The D gene is left open where the match is weak. Size values are once, few and many counts, or a class for expanded clones, and some rows have none.

>TRBJ2-1|.|TRBV6-2/TRBV6-3|few
CASSYSGWDEQFF
TGTGCCAGCAGTTACTCGGGGTGGGATGAGCAGTTCTTC
>TRBJ2-7|TRBD1|TRBV20-1|few
CSARGTVYEQYF
TGCAGTGCTAGGGGGACAGTCTACGAGCAGTACTTC
>TRBJ2-5|TRBD2|TRBV6-5|.
CASSYRVAGASETQYF
TGTGCCAGCAGTTATCGTGTAGCGGGAGCGTCTGAGACCCAGTACTTC
>TRBJ2-2|.|TRBV7-2|.
CASTNTGGLFF
TGTGCCAGCACCAACACCGGGGGGCTGTTTTTT
>TRBJ2-6|.|TRBV6-1|.
CASSEPRGAGANVLTF
TGTGCCAGCAGTGAACCCAGGGGCGCTGGGGCCAACGTCCTGACTTTC
>TRBJ2-2|.|TRBV6-2/TRBV6-3|.
CASSYDRRTGELFF
TGTGCCAGCAGTTACGATAGGAGGACCGGGGAGCTGTTTTTT
>TRBJ2-5|TRBD2|TRBV20-1|few
CSARKGTSGGTQYF
TGCAGTGCTAGAAAAGGGACTAGCGGTGGGACCCAGTACTTC
>TRBJ1-1|.|TRBV5-5|.
CASSLEFKGEAFF
TGTGCCAGCAGCTTGGAGTTTAAGGGGGAAGCTTTCTTT
>TRBJ2-3|.|TRBV9|.
CASSANIPADTQYF
TGTGCCAGCAGCGCGAACATCCCCGCAGATACGCAGTATTTT
>TRBJ2-2|.|TRBV20-1|.
CSALEGITGELFF
TGCAGTGCTCTAGAAGGGATCACCGGGGAGCTGTTTTTT
>TRBJ1-1|.|TRBV5-1|.
CASSFTGADTEAFF
TGCGCCAGCAGCTTCACGGGGGCGGACACTGAAGCTTTCTTT
>TRBJ1-5|TRBD1|TRBV20-1|.
CSASQDRGIQPQHF
TGCAGTGCTAGTCAGGACAGGGGGATTCAGCCCCAGCATTTT
>TRBJ1-1|.|TRBV7-9|.
CASIQGSSEAFF
TGTGCCAGCATTCAGGGGAGTTCAGAAGCTTTCTTT
>TRBJ2-7|TRBD2|TRBV20-1|.
CSARDGTSGTSYEQYF
TGCAGTGCTAGAGATGGGACTAGCGGAACCTCCTACGAGCAGTACTTC
>TRBJ2-7|TRBD2|TRBV20-1|.
CSASPGLAGVRYF
TGCAGTGCTTCGCCGGGACTAGCGGGAGTGCGGTACTTC
>TRBJ2-3|.|TRBV4-3|.
CASSQELVTDTQYF
TGCGCCAGCAGCCAAGAACTGGTTACGGATACGCAGTATTTT
>TRBJ2-2|TRBD2|TRBV10-3|.
CAIGREYRTGELFF
TGTGCCATTGGGCGGGAGTACCGCACCGGGGAGCTGTTTTTT
>TRBJ2-7|.|TRBV7-9|few
CASSRPTRIGYEQYF
TGTGCCAGCAGCCGACCCACTAGGATCGGGTACGAGCAGTACTTC
>TRBJ2-5|TRBD2|TRBV2|.
CASSEALAGETQYF
TGTGCCAGCAGTGAAGCTCTAGCGGGAGAGACCCAGTACTTC
>TRBJ2-7|TRBD2|TRBV3-1|few
CASSQETSGIYEQYF
TGTGCCAGCAGCCAAGAGACTAGCGGGATCTACGAGCAGTACTTC
>TRBJ2-3|.|TRBV20-1|few
CSAHADTQYF
TGCAGTGCTCACGCGGATACGCAGTATTTT
>TRBJ1-5|.|TRBV5-1|few
CASSLGPGARQPQHF
TGCGCCAGCAGCTTGGGTCCCGGGGCGCGTCAGCCCCAGCATTTT
>TRBJ2-1|.|TRBV4-1|.
CASSQDHSVLLKFF
TGCGCCAGCAGCCAAGATCATTCCGTCCTCCTTAAGTTCTTC
>TRBJ2-1|TRBD2|TRBV28|few
CATLAGLHSHEQFF
TGTGCCACCTTAGCGGGACTCCATTCCCATGAGCAGTTCTTC
>TRBJ2-3|.|TRBV5-1|many
CASSKQGTDTQYF
TGCGCCAGCAGCAAACAGGGCACAGATACGCAGTATTTT
>TRBJ1-2|.|TRBV12-3/TRBV12-4|many
CASSSTGKGYTF
TGTGCCAGCAGTTCTACAGGGAAGGGCTACACCTTC
>TRBJ2-1|.|TRBV5-1|.
CATRLDSYNEQFF
TGCGCCACCCGACTAGATTCCTACAATGAGCAGTTCTTC
>TRBJ2-7|.|TRBV20-1|few
CSARDSGRTGEQYF
TGCAGTGCTAGAGATTCGGGCCGGACGGGGGAGCAGTACTTC
>TRBJ2-3|TRBD2|TRBV20-1|few
CSARVTSGRADTQYF
TGCAGTGCTAGAGTCACTAGCGGGAGGGCAGATACGCAGTATTTT
>TRBJ2-5|TRBD2|TRBV3-1|.
CASSHWTSWGETQYF
TGTGCCAGCAGCCATTGGACTAGCTGGGGAGAGACCCAGTACTTC
>TRBJ1-4|TRBD1|TRBV5-1|.
CASSGGQAYREKLFF
TGCGCCAGCAGCGGCGGACAGGCCTATCGAGAAAAACTGTTTTTT
>TRBJ2-3|TRBD2|TRBV12-3/TRBV12-4|.
CASSPRGAGGYTQYF
TGTGCCAGCAGCCCACGCGGAGCGGGAGGGTATACGCAGTATTTT
>TRBJ2-1|.|TRBV20-1|few
CSELGPDGNEQFF
TGCAGTGAATTGGGCCCGGACGGCAATGAGCAGTTCTTC
>TRBJ2-2|TRBD2|TRBV12-3/TRBV12-4|few
CASSRTSGYTGELFF
TGTGCCAGCAGTCGGACTAGCGGATACACCGGGGAGCTGTTTTTT
>TRBJ2-4|.|TRBV19|.
CDSSTTGYDIQYF
TGTGACAGTAGTACGACAGGTTACGACATTCAGTACTTC
>TRBJ2-7|TRBD1|TRBV27|few
CASSLRTGYAYEQYF
TGTGCCAGCAGTTTAAGGACAGGGTACGCCTACGAGCAGTACTTC
>TRBJ2-3|.|TRBV20-1|.
CSARAPEGDTQYF
TGCAGTGCTAGAGCCCCGGAGGGAGATACGCAGTATTTT
>TRBJ2-5|.|TRBV24-1|few
CATSNSGSGGTQYF
TGTGCCACCAGTAACTCGGGGAGTGGAGGGACCCAGTACTTC
>TRBJ2-2|.|TRBV3-1|.
CASSQRGKSLRGNGGELFF
TGTGCCAGCAGCCAACGGGGGAAAAGCCTTCGGGGGAACGGCGGGGAGCTGTTTTTT
>TRBJ2-1|TRBD2|TRBV19|.
CASLAWNEQFF
TGTGCCTCACTAGCGTGGAATGAGCAGTTCTTC
>TRBJ2-2|.|TRBV12-3/TRBV12-4|many
CASSYNTGELFF
TGTGCCAGCAGTTACAACACCGGGGAGCTGTTTTTT
>TRBJ2-1|.|TRBV6-1|few
CASSRDGNNEQFF
TGTGCCAGCAGTAGAGACGGAAACAATGAGCAGTTCTTC
>TRBJ2-1|TRBD2|TRBV18|.
CASSPPEGTSGRYEQFF
TGTGCCAGCTCACCACCCGAAGGGACTAGCGGGAGATATGAGCAGTTCTTC
>TRBJ2-3|.|TRBV7-8|.
CASSLRRGSTDTQYF
TGTGCCAGCAGCTTACGGCGCGGGAGCACAGATACGCAGTATTTT
>TRBJ2-1|TRBD2|TRBV7-6|few
CASSPRTSADEQFF
TGTGCCAGCAGCCCAAGGACTAGCGCGGATGAGCAGTTCTTC
>TRBJ2-2|TRBD2|TRBV25-1|.
CASSVFGGRTGELFF
TGTGCCAGCAGTGTTTTTGGCGGGAGGACCGGGGAGCTGTTTTTT
>TRBJ2-7|TRBD2|TRBV12-3/TRBV12-4|many
CASSPSLAGVGEQYF
TGTGCCAGCAGTCCGTCCCTAGCGGGAGTGGGTGAGCAGTACTTC
>TRBJ2-2|.|TRBV20-1|few
CSARKTGTLTGELFF
TGCAGTGCCAGGAAGACCGGGACACTAACCGGGGAGCTGTTTTTT
>TRBJ1-1|.|TRBV7-2|few
CASSSRRGGTEAFF
TGTGCCAGCAGCTCCCGCAGGGGAGGCACTGAAGCTTTCTTT
>TRBJ2-7|TRBD1|TRBV18|many
CASSPTSDRGKDEQYF
TGTGCCAGCTCACCAACCTCTGACAGGGGTAAAGACGAGCAGTACTTC
>TRBJ2-6|.|TRBV7-9|.
CASSLSPEGASVLTF
TGTGCCAGCAGCCTTAGCCCGGAGGGGGCCAGCGTCCTGACTTTC
>TRBJ2-7|TRBD1|TRBV18|few
CASSPPRDRGFEQYF
TGTGCCAGCTCACCCCCCCGGGACAGGGGGTTCGAGCAGTACTTC